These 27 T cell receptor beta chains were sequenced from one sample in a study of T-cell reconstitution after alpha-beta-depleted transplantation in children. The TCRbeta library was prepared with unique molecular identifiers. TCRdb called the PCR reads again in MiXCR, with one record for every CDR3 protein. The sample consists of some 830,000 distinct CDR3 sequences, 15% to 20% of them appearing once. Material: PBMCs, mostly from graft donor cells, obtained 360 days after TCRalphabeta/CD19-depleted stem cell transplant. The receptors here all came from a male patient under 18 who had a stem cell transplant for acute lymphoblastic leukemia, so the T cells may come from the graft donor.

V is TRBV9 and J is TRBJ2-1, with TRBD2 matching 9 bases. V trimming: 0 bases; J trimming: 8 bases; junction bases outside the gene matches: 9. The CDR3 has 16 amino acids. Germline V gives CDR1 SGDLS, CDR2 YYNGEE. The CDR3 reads CASSVAILAGRDEQFF. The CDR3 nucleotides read TGTGCCAGCAGCGTAGCTATCCTAGCGGGACGGGATGAGCAGTTCTTC.

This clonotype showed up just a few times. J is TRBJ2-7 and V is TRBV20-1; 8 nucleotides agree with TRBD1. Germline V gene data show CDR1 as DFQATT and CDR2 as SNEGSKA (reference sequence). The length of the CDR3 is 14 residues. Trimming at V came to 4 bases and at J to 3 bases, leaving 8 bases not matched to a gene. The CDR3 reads CSATSDREIYEQYF. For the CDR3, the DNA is TGCAGTGCTACGTCGGACAGGGAGATCTACGAGCAGTACTTC.

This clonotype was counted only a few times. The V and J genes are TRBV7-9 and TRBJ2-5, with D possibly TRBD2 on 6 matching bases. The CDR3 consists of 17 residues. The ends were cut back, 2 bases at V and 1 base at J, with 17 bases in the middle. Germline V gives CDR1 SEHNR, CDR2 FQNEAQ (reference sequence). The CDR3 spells CASSLRVGRETQETQYF. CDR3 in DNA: TGTGCCAGCAGCTTAAGGGTAGGCCGGGAGACCCAAGAGACCCAGTACTTC. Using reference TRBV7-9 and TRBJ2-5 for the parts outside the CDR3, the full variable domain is DTGVSQNPRHKITKRGQNVTFRCDPISEHNRLYWYRQTLGQGPEFLTYFQNEAQLEKSRLLSDRFSAERPKGSFSTLEIQRTEQGDSAMYLCASSLRVGRETQETQYFGPGTRLLVL.

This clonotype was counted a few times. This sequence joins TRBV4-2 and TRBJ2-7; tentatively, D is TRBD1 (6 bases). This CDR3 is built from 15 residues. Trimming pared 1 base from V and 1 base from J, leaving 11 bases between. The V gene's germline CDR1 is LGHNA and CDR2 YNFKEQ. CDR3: CASSQADSLSYEQYF. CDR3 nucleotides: TGTGCCAGCAGCCAAGCGGACAGCTTATCCTACGAGCAGTACTTC.

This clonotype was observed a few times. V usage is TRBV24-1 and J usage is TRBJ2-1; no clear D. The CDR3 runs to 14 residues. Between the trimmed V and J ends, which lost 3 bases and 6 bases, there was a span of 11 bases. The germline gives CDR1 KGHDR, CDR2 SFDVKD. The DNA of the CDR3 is TGTGCCACCAGTGATCCGGGCACTTCCAATGAGCAGTTCTTC. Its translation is CATSDPGTSNEQFF.

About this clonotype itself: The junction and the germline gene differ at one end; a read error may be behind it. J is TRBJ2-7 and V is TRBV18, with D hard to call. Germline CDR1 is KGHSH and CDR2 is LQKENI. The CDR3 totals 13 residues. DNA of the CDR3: TGTGCCAGCTCTCCACGCCCGGATGAGGTGCAGTACTTC. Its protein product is CASSPRPDEVQYF.

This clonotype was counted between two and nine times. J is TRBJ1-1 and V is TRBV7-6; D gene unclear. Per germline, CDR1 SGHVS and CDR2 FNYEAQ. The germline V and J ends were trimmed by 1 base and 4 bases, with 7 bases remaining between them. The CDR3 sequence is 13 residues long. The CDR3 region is CASSLGRVTEAFF. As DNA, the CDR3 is TGTGCCAGCAGCTTAGGGAGGGTCACTGAAGCTTTCTTT.

The CDR3 protein is CSARDMNGGTGELFF. CDR3 sequence (DNA): TGCAGTGCTAGAGATATGAATGGGGGGACCGGGGAGCTGTTTTTT. The chain uses TRBV20-1 and TRBJ2-2, with D perhaps TRBD2 (6 bases). Trimming removed 0 bases from V and 5 bases from J, with 13 bases in between. The CDR3 totals 15 residues. Germline values: CDR1 DFQATT, CDR2 SNEGSKA (reference sequence).

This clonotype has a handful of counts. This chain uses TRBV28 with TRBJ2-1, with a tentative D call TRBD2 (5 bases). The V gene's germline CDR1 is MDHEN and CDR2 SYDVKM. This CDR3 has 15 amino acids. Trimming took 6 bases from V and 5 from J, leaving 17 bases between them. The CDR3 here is CASSSVLYGNNEQFF. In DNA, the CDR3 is TGTGCCAGCAGCTCCGTACTCTACGGGAACAATGAGCAGTTCTTC.

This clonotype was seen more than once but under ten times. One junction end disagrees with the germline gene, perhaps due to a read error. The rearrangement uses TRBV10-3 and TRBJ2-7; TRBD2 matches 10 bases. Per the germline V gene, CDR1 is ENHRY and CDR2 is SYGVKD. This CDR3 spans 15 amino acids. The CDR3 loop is CATSKDLAGAYEQYF. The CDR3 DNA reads TGTGCCACCAGTAAAGATCTAGCGGGAGCCTACGAGCAGTACTTC.

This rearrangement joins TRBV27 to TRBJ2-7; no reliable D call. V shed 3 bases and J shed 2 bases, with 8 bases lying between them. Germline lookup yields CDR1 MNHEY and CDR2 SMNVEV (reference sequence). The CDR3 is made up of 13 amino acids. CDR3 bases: TGTGCCAGCAGTTTTCTAGGCCCCTACGAGCAGTACTTC. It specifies CASSFLGPYEQYF.

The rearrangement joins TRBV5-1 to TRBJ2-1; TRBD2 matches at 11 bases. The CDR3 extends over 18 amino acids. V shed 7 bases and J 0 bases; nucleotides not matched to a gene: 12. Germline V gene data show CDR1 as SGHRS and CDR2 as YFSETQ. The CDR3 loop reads CASPRLAGNPSSYNEQFF. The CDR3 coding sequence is TGCGCCAGCCCGCGACTAGCGGGAAACCCCAGCTCCTACAATGAGCAGTTCTTC.

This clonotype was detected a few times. For the CDR3, the DNA is TGTGCCAGCAGCCAAGAAGATCGCGGAGGAGAGACCCAGTACTTC. This codes for CASSQEDRGGETQYF. The chain couples TRBV14 to TRBJ2-5; D is perhaps TRBD2 (5 bases). Germline-derived CDR1 and CDR2 are SGHDN and FVKESK. The CDR3 contains 15 residues. V was shortened by 0 bases and J by 4 bases, with 12 bases between the two germline ends.

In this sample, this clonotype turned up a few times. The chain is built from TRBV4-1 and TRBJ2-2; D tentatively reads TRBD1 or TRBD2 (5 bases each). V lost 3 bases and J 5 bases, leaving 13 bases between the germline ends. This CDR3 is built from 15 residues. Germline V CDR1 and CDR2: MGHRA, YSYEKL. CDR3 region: CASSHPGPLTGELFF. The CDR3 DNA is TGCGCCAGCAGCCACCCGGGACCCCTGACCGGGGAGCTGTTTTTT.

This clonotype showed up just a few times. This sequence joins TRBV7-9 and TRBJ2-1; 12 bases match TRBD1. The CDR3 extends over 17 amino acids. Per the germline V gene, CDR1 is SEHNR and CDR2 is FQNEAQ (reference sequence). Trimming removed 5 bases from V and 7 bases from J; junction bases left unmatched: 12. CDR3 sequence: CASSPGRGTGGSNEQFF. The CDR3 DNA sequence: TGTGCCAGCAGCCCCGGACGAGGGACAGGGGGCTCGAATGAGCAGTTCTTC.

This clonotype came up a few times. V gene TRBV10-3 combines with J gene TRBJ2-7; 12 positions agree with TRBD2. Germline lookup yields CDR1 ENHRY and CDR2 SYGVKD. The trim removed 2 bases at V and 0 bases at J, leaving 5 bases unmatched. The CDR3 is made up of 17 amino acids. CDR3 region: CAISEGTSGQFSYEQYF. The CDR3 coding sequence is TGTGCCATCAGTGAGGGGACTAGCGGGCAATTCTCCTACGAGCAGTACTTC.

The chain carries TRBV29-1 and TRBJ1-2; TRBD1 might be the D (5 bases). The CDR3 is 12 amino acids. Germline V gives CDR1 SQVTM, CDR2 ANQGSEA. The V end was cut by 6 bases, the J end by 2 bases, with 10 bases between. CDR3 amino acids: CSVAGTNYGYTF. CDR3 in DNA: TGCAGCGTGGCCGGGACCAACTATGGCTACACCTTC.

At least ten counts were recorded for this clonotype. The CDR3 spells CASSHTGQGKGEQYF. DNA for the CDR3: TGTGCCAGCAGTCACACGGGACAGGGTAAGGGCGAGCAGTACTTC. The chain is built from TRBV6-5 and TRBJ2-7, with 9 positions matching TRBD1. The germline V gene encodes CDR1 MNHEY and CDR2 SVGAGI. CDR3 length equals 15 residues. Trimming at V came to 5 bases and at J to 6 bases, leaving 11 bases not matched to a gene.

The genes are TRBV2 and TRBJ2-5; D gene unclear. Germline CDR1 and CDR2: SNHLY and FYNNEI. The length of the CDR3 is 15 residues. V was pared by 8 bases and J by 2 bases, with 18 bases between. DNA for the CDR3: TGTGCCAGCGGGTTAAGGTCGGCTTTACAAGAGACCCAGTACTTC. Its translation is CASGLRSALQETQYF.

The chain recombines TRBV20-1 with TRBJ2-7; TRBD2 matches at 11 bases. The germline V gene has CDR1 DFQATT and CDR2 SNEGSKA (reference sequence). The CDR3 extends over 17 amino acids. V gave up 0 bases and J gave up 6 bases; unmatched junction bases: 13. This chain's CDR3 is CSARDTRLAGRYLEQYF. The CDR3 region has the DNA TGCAGTGCTAGAGATACGAGACTAGCGGGACGATACCTCGAGCAGTACTTC.

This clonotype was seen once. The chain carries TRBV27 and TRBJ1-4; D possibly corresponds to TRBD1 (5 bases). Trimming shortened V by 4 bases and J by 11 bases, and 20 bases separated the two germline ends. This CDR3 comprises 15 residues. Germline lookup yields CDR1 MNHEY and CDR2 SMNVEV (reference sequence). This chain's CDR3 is CASSSPGLPAPKLFF. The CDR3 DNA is TGTGCCAGCAGTTCGCCGGGACTGCCGGCTCCGAAACTGTTTTTT.

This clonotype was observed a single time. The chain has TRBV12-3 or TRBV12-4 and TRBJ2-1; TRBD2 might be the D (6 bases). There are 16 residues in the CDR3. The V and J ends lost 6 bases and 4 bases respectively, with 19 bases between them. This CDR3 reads CASSTRRVLGYNEQFF. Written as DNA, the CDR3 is TGTGCCAGCAGCACCCGGAGGGTGCTGGGATACAATGAGCAGTTCTTC.

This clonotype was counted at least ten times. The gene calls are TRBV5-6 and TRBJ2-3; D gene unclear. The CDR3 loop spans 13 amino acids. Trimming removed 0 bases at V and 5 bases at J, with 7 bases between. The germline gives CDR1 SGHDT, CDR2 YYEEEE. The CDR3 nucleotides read TGTGCCAGCAGCTTGGAGCCTGAAGATACGCAGTATTTT. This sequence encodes CASSLEPEDTQYF.

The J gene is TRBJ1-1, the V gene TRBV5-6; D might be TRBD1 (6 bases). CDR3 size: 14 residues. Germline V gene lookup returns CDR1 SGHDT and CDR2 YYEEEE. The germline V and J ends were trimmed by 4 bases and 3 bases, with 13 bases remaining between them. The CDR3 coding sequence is TGTGCCAGCAGCCTCAACGGGGGCGACACTGAAGCTTTCTTT. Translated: CASSLNGGDTEAFF.

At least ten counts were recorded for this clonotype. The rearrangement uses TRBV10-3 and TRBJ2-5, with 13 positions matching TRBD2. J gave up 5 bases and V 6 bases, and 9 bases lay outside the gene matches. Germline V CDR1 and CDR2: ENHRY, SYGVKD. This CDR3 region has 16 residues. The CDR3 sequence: CAISKGLAGMMETQYF. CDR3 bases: TGTGCCATCAGCAAGGGACTAGCGGGAATGATGGAGACCCAGTACTTC.

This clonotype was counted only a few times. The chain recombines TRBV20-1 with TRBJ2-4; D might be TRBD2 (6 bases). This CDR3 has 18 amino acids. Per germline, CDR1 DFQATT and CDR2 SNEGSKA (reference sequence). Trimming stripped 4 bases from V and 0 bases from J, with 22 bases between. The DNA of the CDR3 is TGCAGTGCTACAAAGGAGGGTTTATGGGAGCTAGCCAAAAACATTCAGTACTTC. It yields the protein CSATKEGLWELAKNIQYF.

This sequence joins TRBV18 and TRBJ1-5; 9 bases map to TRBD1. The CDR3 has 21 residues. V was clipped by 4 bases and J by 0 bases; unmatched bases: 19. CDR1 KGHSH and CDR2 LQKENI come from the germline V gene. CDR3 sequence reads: CASSLLGTGKKVSNSNQPQHF. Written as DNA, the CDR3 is TGTGCCAGCTCACTACTTGGGACAGGGAAGAAAGTTAGTAATAGCAATCAGCCCCAGCATTTT.